This T cell receptor beta chain derives from a study of CD8+ T cells in alopecia areata. Study-level findings and limits: Scalp lesions, especially in alopecia totalis/universalis, had higher clonality than normal scalp.

With regard to this clone: The antigen remains unidentified.

Extracted RNA was reverse transcribed, and the resulting cDNA served as sequencing template. Libraries were prepared by immunoSEQ multiplex PCR; TCRdb keeps only in-frame clonotypes and omits some of them. The sample consists of about 180,000 clones, roughly 60% of them appearing once. Germline loops: CDR1 SGDLS, CDR2 YYNGEE. CDR3 length: 13 residues. The V and J ends lost 3 bases and 6 bases respectively, with 12 bases between them. From alopecia areata patients, lesional scalp punch biopsies and peripheral blood were collected. The receptor comes from a human donor with alopecia areata. Sequencing was performed on CD4+ T cells sorted from blood, taken at week 0. The chain carries TRBV9 and TRBJ1-1; D gene uncertain. Here the CDR3 reads CASSAQDDAEAFF. The CDR3 region has the DNA TGTGCCAGCAGCGCCCAGGATGACGCTGAAGCTTTCTTT.